These 10 T cell receptor beta chains came from one sample sequenced in a study of high-grade serous ovarian cancer treatment subgroups. Tumor samples were taken before definitive surgery or chemotherapy. TCRdb's table, derived via immunoSEQ multiplex PCR, lists solely in-frame clones and lacks some. This table has 1,200 or so clones, around 67% appearing once. What was sequenced was tumor tissue. The origin of the receptors is a human donor with high-grade serous ovarian cancer.

The sample holds a few counts of this clone. The gene calls are TRBV4-3 and TRBJ2-1; 8 bases agree with TRBD1. The CDR3 is 17 amino acids. V dropped 0 bases and J dropped 3; count of bases not matched to a gene: 7. Per germline, CDR1 LGHNA and CDR2 YSLEER. CDR3 DNA: TGCGCCAGCAGCCAAGATAGGTCGACAGGGGACTACAATGAGCAGTTCTTC. As protein: CASSQDRSTGDYNEQFF.

The chain joins TRBV7-3 to TRBJ1-1; 8 nucleotides align to TRBD1. CDR1 and CDR2 from the germline V gene are SGHTA and FQGTGA. The CDR3 is made up of 14 amino acids. The ends lost 1 base at V and 4 bases at J; junction bases unmatched: 2. This chain's CDR3 is CASSLMGQATEAFF. CDR3 coding DNA: TGTGCCAGCAGCTTAATGGGACAGGCCACTGAAGCTTTCTTT.

This clone was seen just once. The chain carries TRBV9 and TRBJ2-3; 11 nucleotides align to TRBD2. The CDR3 has 19 residues. J lost 2 bases, V lost 2 bases, and 13 bases had no gene match. Germline values: CDR1 SGDLS, CDR2 YYNGEE. This CDR3 is CASSVRLTSGNGDTDTQYF. The CDR3 DNA reads TGTGCCAGCAGCGTTCGTCTGACTAGCGGGAACGGGGACACAGATACGCAGTATTTT.

The chain couples TRBV5-4 to TRBJ2-3, with 10 bases identical to TRBD2. V lost 3 bases to trimming and J lost 1 base; unmatched junction nucleotides: 5. Germline CDR1 SGHNT, CDR2 YYREEE (reference sequence). The CDR3 covers 16 residues. The CDR3 nucleotides are TGTGCCAGCAGCTATGGACTAGCGGCTGGCACAGATACGCAGTATTTT. Residues: CASSYGLAAGTDTQYF.

By proportion, this clone is large. V gene TRBV2 combines with J gene TRBJ2-2, with D tentatively TRBD2 (6 bases). Germline CDR1 SNHLY, CDR2 FYNNEI. The CDR3 runs 16 residues. V shed 4 bases and J shed 6 bases, with 18 bases lying between them. The CDR3 reads CASSVLPAGPAGELFF. Written as DNA, the CDR3 is TGTGCCAGCAGTGTGCTTCCGGCGGGACCTGCCGGGGAGCTGTTTTTT.

V usage is TRBV30 and J usage is TRBJ1-6; 8 positions match TRBD1. CDR1 and CDR2 (germline): GTSNPN, SVGIG (reference sequence). The CDR3 sequence is 15 residues long. Trimming took 7 bases from V and 0 from J; bases not matched to a gene: 5. This CDR3 is CASHRGSSYNSPLHF. The CDR3 DNA sequence: TGTGCCTCACACAGGGGGAGCTCCTATAATTCACCCCTCCACTTT.

V and J are TRBV28 and TRBJ2-7; tentative D call: TRBD2 (5 bases). Trimming left V 8 bases short and J 7 bases short, with 18 bases between. The CDR3 is 13 amino acids. The germline gives CDR1 MDHEN, CDR2 SYDVKM. CDR3 region: CASDERRLGEQYF. CDR3 nucleotide sequence: TGTGCCAGCGACGAGCGGAGACTGGGGGAGCAGTACTTC.

This chain joins TRBV7-7 and TRBJ2-7; the match to TRBD1 covers 7 bases. Trimming took 4 bases from V and 3 from J; bases not matched to a gene: 6. Germline V CDR1 and CDR2: SSHAT, FNYEAQ (reference sequence). The CDR3 length is 14 residues. In DNA form, the CDR3 reads TGTGCCAGCAGCTCCGGGGACAGATACTACGAGCAGTACTTC. It yields the protein CASSSGDRYYEQYF. Filled out from reference TRBV7-7 and TRBJ2-7, the complete variable domain reads GAGVSQSPRYKVTKRGQDVTLRCDPISSHATLYWYQQALGQGPEFLTYFNYEAQPDKSGLPSDRFSAERPEGSISTLTIQRTEQRDSAMYRCASSSGDRYYEQYFGPGTRLTVT.

The V and J genes are TRBV6-4 and TRBJ2-1; 7 bases agree with TRBD2. Germline V gives CDR1 MRHNA, CDR2 SNTAGT. The trim removed 0 bases at V and 7 bases at J, leaving 9 bases unmatched. There are 16 residues in the CDR3. In DNA, the CDR3 is TGTGCCAGCAGTGACTCGGGGGGGAGGGCGACTAATGAGCAGTTCTTC. It encodes CASSDSGGRATNEQFF.

This CDR3 is CSVDSGETQYF. In DNA form, the CDR3 reads TGCAGCGTTGACTCCGGGGAGACCCAGTACTTC. The chain uses TRBV29-1 and TRBJ2-5; no firm D call. This CDR3 spans 11 amino acids. CDR1 and CDR2 (germline): SQVTM, ANQGSEA. V lost 3 bases to trimming and J lost 5 bases, with 7 bases between them.